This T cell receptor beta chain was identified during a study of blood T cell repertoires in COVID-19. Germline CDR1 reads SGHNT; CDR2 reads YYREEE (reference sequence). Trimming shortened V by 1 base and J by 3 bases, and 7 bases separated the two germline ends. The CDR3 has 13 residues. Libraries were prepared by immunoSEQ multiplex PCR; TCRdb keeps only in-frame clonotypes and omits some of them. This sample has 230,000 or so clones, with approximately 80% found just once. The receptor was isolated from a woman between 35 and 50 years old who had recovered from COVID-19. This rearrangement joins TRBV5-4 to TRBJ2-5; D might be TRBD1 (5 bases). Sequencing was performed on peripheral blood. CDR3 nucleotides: TGTGCCAGCAGCTTGATCAGGGAAGAGACCCAGTACTTC. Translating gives CASSLIREETQYF.